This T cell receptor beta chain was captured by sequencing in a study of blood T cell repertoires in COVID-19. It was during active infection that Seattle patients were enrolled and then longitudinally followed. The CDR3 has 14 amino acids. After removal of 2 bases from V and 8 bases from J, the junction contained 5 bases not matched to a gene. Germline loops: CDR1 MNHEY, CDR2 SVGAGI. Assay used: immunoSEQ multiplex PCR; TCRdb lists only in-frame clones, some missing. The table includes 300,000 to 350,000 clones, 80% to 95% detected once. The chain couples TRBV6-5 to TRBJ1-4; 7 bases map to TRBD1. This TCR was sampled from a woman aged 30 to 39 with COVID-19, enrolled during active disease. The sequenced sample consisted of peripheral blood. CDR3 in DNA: TGTGCCAGCAGTTACGCAGGGGGACGGGAAAAACTGTTTTTT. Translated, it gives CASSYAGGREKLFF.